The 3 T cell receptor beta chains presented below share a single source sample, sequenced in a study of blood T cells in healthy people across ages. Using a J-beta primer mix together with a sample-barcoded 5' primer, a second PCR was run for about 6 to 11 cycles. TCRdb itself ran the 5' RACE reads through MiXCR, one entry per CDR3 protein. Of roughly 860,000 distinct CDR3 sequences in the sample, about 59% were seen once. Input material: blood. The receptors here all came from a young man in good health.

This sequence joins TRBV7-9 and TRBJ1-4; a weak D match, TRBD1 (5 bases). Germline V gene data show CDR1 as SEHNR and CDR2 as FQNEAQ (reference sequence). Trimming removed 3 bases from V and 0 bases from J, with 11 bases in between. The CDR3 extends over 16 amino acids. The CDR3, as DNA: TGTGCCAGCAGCTTCGGTCGGGGGGCAACTAATGAAAAACTGTTTTTT. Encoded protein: CASSFGRGATNEKLFF.

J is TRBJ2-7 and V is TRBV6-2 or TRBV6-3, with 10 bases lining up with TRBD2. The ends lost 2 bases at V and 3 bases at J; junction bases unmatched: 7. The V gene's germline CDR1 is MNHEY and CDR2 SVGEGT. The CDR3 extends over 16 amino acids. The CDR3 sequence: CASSYVLAGVNYEQYF. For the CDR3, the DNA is TGTGCCAGCAGTTACGTCCTAGCGGGGGTAAACTACGAGCAGTACTTC.

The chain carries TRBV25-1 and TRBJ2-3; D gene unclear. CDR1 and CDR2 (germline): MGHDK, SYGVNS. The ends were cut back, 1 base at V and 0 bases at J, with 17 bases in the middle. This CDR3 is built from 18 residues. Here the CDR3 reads CASSESPLRSVSTDTQYF. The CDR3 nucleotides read TGTGCCAGCAGTGAATCCCCACTTCGGTCGGTTAGCACAGATACGCAGTATTTT.